The entry below gives a single T cell receptor beta chain sequence along with its context. These data are taken from a study of T cell changes during pregnancy in multiple sclerosis. Sequencing was performed with immunoSEQ multiplex PCR; in TCRdb, only in-frame clones are kept and a portion is missing. The profile shows about 42,000 clones, about nine tenths of them singletons. The receptor's source is a female donor in good health, enrolled as a control in a pregnancy study. Material: CD4+ T cells from peripheral blood mononuclear cells, obtained in the second trimester of pregnancy.

The DNA for the CDR3 is TGTGCCAGCACCGGGGGGGAAGAGACCCAGTACTTC. This codes for CASTGGEETQYF. This chain uses TRBV2 with TRBJ2-5; 8 positions agree with TRBD2. Germline loops: CDR1 SNHLY, CDR2 FYNNEI. After removal of 7 bases from V and 3 bases from J, the junction contained 1 base not matched to a gene. The CDR3 runs 12 residues.